A selection of T cell receptor beta chains follows, all from one sample in a study of technical replicates of blood from a few donors. Using immunoSEQ multiplex PCR, the repertoire was profiled, and TCRdb retains in-frame clones only, with some absent. The data hold approximately 75,000 clones, with about 81% observed a single time. The material sequenced was PBMCs. The source of these receptors is a human donor in good health. Some clones in this sample may be carry-over from other donors' samples. Each CDR3 is given with its conserved first and last residue. A D gene is named only where the DNA matches it firmly. Only some rows state a clone size, as once, few, many or a class for expanded clones.

size,V,D,J,DNA,CDR3
.,TRBV5-1,.,TRBJ2-3,TGCGCCAGCAGCCTACAAACTACACTTGATACGCAGTATTTT,CASSLQTTLDTQYF
.,TRBV7-7,TRBD1,TRBJ2-7,TGTGCCAGCAGCCGTGGGACAGGAGCCTACGAGCAGTACTTC,CASSRGTGAYEQYF
.,TRBV5-1,TRBD2,TRBJ2-7,TGCGCCAGCAGCACCGGGACTAGCGGGGGGTACGAGCAGTACTTC,CASSTGTSGGYEQYF
.,TRBV7-2,.,TRBJ1-4,TGTGCCAGCAGCTTAGATGCGCCTAATGAAAAACTGTTTTTT,CASSLDAPNEKLFF
few,TRBV11-2,.,TRBJ2-3,TGTGCCAGCAGCTTTCCCGGCGGACTACGCACAGATACGCAGTATTTT,CASSFPGGLRTDTQYF
.,TRBV5-1,.,TRBJ1-4,TGCGCCAGCAGCGGCGGGTCAACTAATGAAAAACTGTTTTTT,CASSGGSTNEKLFF
.,TRBV5-1,.,TRBJ2-7,TGCGCCAGCAGCTGGGCTGCCAACAGCTACGAGCAGTACTTC,CASSWAANSYEQYF
once,TRBV30,.,TRBJ2-3,TGTGCCTGGAGTGATGAAAACAGTCGCACAGATACGCAGTATTTT,CAWSDENSRTDTQYF
.,TRBV5-6,.,TRBJ2-7,TGTGCCAGCGCCTCGGGGGGCCTCGGCGAGCAGTACTTC,CASASGGLGEQYF
.,TRBV9,.,TRBJ1-2,TGTGCCAGCAGCGTAGATTATTCAGGACTCCCCCTGGGCTATGGCTACACCTTC,CASSVDYSGLPLGYGYTF
.,TRBV4-1,.,TRBJ2-7,TGCGCCAGCAGCCCTGCCCTAGCGGACAGACCCTACGAGCAGTACTTC,CASSPALADRPYEQYF
.,TRBV7-9,TRBD1,TRBJ2-7,TGTGCCAGCAGCCCACTCGACAGGGGGCAATTCGACGAGCAGTACTTC,CASSPLDRGQFDEQYF
.,TRBV5-1,.,TRBJ1-1,TGCGCCAGCAGCTTGGCTCAGGCCTTGAACACTGAAGCTTTCTTT,CASSLAQALNTEAFF
.,TRBV9,TRBD1,TRBJ1-2,TGTGCCAGCAGCGCCCCGCGAGGGGGCGTGGGTAACTATGGCTACACCTTC,CASSAPRGGVGNYGYTF
.,TRBV11-1,TRBD1,TRBJ1-1,TGTGCCAGCAGCACGACAGGGTGGACTGAAGCTTTCTTT,CASSTTGWTEAFF
.,TRBV4-2,.,TRBJ2-3,TGTGCCAGCAGCCAAGAGACGGGAGATACGCAGTATTTT,CASSQETGDTQYF
.,TRBV7-3,TRBD2,TRBJ2-2,TGTGCCAGCAGCCGGACCGGGACTACGGGCACCGGGGAGCTGTTTTTT,CASSRTGTTGTGELFF
.,TRBV19,.,TRBJ1-5,TGTGCCAGTAGTCAACGCGGGAGGGGGGACAATCAGCCCCAGCATTTT,CASSQRGRGDNQPQHF
.,TRBV5-5,TRBD2,TRBJ2-3,TGTGCCAGCAGCTTAGCGGGAGGACCCGATACGCAGTATTTT,CASSLAGGPDTQYF
.,TRBV7-9,TRBD2,TRBJ2-2,TGTGCCAGCAGCTTGGGACTAGCGGGCACCGGGGAGCTGTTTTTT,CASSLGLAGTGELFF
once,TRBV18,.,TRBJ2-5,TGTGCCAGCTCACCCGGGATTAAAGAGACCCAGTACTTC,CASSPGIKETQYF
.,TRBV19,.,TRBJ1-6,TGTGCCAGTAGTATGTCGGTCAAGAACTCCTATAATTCACCCCTCCACTTT,CASSMSVKNSYNSPLHF
few,TRBV4-1,.,TRBJ2-1,TGCGCCAGCAGCCAAGATAGTAATTCCTACAATGAGCAGTTCTTC,CASSQDSNSYNEQFF
few,TRBV5-1,.,TRBJ2-5,TGCGCCAGCAGATCCACCGGGTCAGAGACCCAGTACTTC,CASRSTGSETQYF
.,TRBV2,TRBD1,TRBJ2-7,TGTGCCAGCAGTTGGACAGGGAACTCCTACGAGCAGTACTTC,CASSWTGNSYEQYF
once,TRBV7-2,TRBD1,TRBJ2-7,TGTGCCAGCAGCCGGACAGGTTACGAGCAGTACTTC,CASSRTGYEQYF
.,TRBV25-1,.,TRBJ2-3,TGTGCCAGCAGTTTCAGGGGCGGATCAGATACGCAGTATTTT,CASSFRGGSDTQYF
.,TRBV7-2,TRBD2,TRBJ2-5,TGTGCCAGCAGCTTATTAGCGGGCTCGCAAGAGACCCAGTACTTC,CASSLLAGSQETQYF
.,TRBV4-3,TRBD1,TRBJ1-2,TGCGCCAGCAGCCCTGGGACAGGGGGCGCAGGCTATGGCTACACCTTC,CASSPGTGGAGYGYTF
.,TRBV5-5,TRBD2,TRBJ2-5,TGTGCCAGCAGCTTGAGGGCCCGGGAGGGCCGGACCCAGTACTTC,CASSLRAREGRTQYF
.,TRBV4-2,TRBD2,TRBJ2-5,TGTGCCAGCAGCCAAGGGACTAGCGGGAGCGAGACCCAGTACTTC,CASSQGTSGSETQYF
.,TRBV7-3,TRBD1,TRBJ1-2,TGTGCCAGCAGCCCGACAGGGGCAGTCGGTGGCTATGGCTACACCTTC,CASSPTGAVGGYGYTF
.,TRBV5-1,.,TRBJ2-1,TGCGCCAGCAGCTTGGTCGCAGGGCTCTACAATGAGCAGTTCTTC,CASSLVAGLYNEQFF
.,TRBV14,TRBD2,TRBJ2-3,TGTGCCAGCAGCCACGTACGGGGGGGCGGCACAGATACGCAGTATTTT,CASSHVRGGGTDTQYF
once,TRBV19,TRBD1,TRBJ1-6,TGTGCCAGTAGTATTACAGGGGGCGATAATTCACCCCTCCACTTT,CASSITGGDNSPLHF
.,TRBV5-4,TRBD1,TRBJ2-1,TGTGCCAGCAGCTTGGGGTCAGGGGGTTACAATGAGCAGTTCTTC,CASSLGSGGYNEQFF
.,TRBV7-2,.,TRBJ1-1,TGTGCCAGCAGCTTAACCTCGGTGGACACTGAAGCTTTCTTT,CASSLTSVDTEAFF
.,TRBV9,.,TRBJ2-3,TGTGCCAGCAGCGAGACTGATGGTGGCACAGATACGCAGTATTTT,CASSETDGGTDTQYF
.,TRBV5-1,.,TRBJ1-1,TGCGCCAGCAGCTCTCAAATCCCACAGATGAACACTGAAGCTTTCTTT,CASSSQIPQMNTEAFF
.,TRBV10-3,.,TRBJ1-5,TGTGCCATCAGTGAAGCGGCAGGAGAAAATCAGCCCCAGCATTTT,CAISEAAGENQPQHF
.,TRBV6-5,TRBD1,TRBJ1-6,TGTGCCAGCAGTACGGACAGGGATAATTCACCCCTCCACTTT,CASSTDRDNSPLHF
.,TRBV7-9,.,TRBJ2-7,TGTGCCAGCAGCTTAGAGACCCCAGGGCACGAGCAGTACTTC,CASSLETPGHEQYF
.,TRBV11-2,TRBD2,TRBJ2-7,TGTGCCAGCAGCTTAGTAACTAGCGGTTACGAGCAGTACTTC,CASSLVTSGYEQYF
.,TRBV27,.,TRBJ2-1,TGTGCCAGCACCCCCAGAATGGCCTACAATGAGCAGTTCTTC,CASTPRMAYNEQFF
.,TRBV7-3,TRBD2,TRBJ2-1,TGTGCCAGCAGCTTGGGACTAGCGGGAGTAAATGAGCAGTTCTTC,CASSLGLAGVNEQFF
once,TRBV5-4,TRBD1,TRBJ2-4,TGTGCCAGCAGCCCAGGCGGACAGGGGGCACAAAACATTCAGTACTTC,CASSPGGQGAQNIQYF
.,TRBV7-8,.,TRBJ1-5,TGTGCCAGCTCTATGGCAGGGGGCAATCAGCCCCAGCATTTT,CASSMAGGNQPQHF
.,TRBV29-1,TRBD1,TRBJ2-2,TGCAGCGCCAAGGGGGCTAACACCGGGGAGCTGTTTTTT,CSAKGANTGELFF
.,TRBV4-3,.,TRBJ1-3,TGCGCCAGCAGCACCCCTGACAGCTCTGGAAACACCATATATTTT,CASSTPDSSGNTIYF
once,TRBV7-9,TRBD2,TRBJ2-5,TGTGCCAGCAGTGAGGCTAGCGGGATTATGGAGACCCAGTACTTC,CASSEASGIMETQYF